The 24 T cell receptor beta chains reported below all come from one sample, sequenced in a study of OX40 agonist ivuxolimab in advanced cancers. Sequenced by immunoSEQ multiplex PCR; TCRdb stores in-frame clones only, minus some. The sample holds about 70,000 clones, 85% seen once. The input for sequencing was CD4+ or CD8+ T cells sorted from blood, taken in a trial of the OX40 agonist ivuxolimab. The receptors originated from an adult with an advanced solid tumor such as melanoma, head and neck, liver or kidney cancer.

With respect to this clone: At one end, the junction sequence differs from germline, possibly due to a read error. The genes are TRBV11-2 and TRBJ2-7, with D possibly being TRBD1 (5 bases). Germline-derived CDR1 and CDR2 are SGHAT and FQNNGV. CDR3 length equals 13 residues. The CDR3 loop reads CASSLDRPYEQYF. DNA of the CDR3: TGTGCCAGCAGCCTAGACAGACCCTACGAGCAGTACTTC.

This rearrangement joins TRBV11-2 to TRBJ1-3; D ambiguous. The V gene's germline CDR1 is SGHAT and CDR2 FQNNGV. The CDR3 is made up of 14 amino acids. Trimming took 2 bases from V and 0 from J, leaving 5 bases between them. The CDR3 DNA is TGTGCCAGCAGCTTAAGGGTCTCTGGAAACACCATATATTTT. Translated: CASSLRVSGNTIYF.

This chain links TRBV28 with TRBJ1-3, with D hard to call. The CDR3 runs 15 residues. From germline, CDR1 is MDHEN and CDR2 SYDVKM. Trimming left V 4 bases short and J 0 bases short, with 10 bases between. CDR3 protein: CASSSGLLSGNTIYF. CDR3 in DNA: TGTGCCAGCAGTTCCGGATTACTCTCTGGAAACACCATATATTTT.

J is TRBJ2-1 and V is TRBV11-3, with TRBD2 matching 8 bases. Germline CDR1 reads SGHNT; CDR2 reads YENEEA. The V segment lost 0 bases and the J segment 8 bases; nucleotides outside the gene matches: 9. The CDR3 runs 16 residues. The CDR3: CASSLDFGSGSYEQFF. The CDR3 DNA is TGTGCCAGCAGCTTAGATTTCGGGAGCGGGAGCTATGAGCAGTTCTTC.

This clone was seen only once. The rearrangement uses TRBV6-1 and TRBJ1-5; no firm D call. The CDR3 loop spans 12 amino acids. Deletions cut 6 bases from V and 1 base from J, with 4 bases between. CDR1 and CDR2 (germline): MNHNS, SASEGT. CDR3 sequence: CASRGSNQPQHF. The CDR3 DNA sequence: TGTGCCAGCAGGGGGAGCAATCAGCCCCAGCATTTT.

The V gene is TRBV27, the J gene TRBJ2-7; no definite D call. Germline assignment: CDR1 MNHEY and CDR2 SMNVEV (reference sequence). This CDR3 comprises 16 residues. Trimming left V 6 bases short and J 3 bases short, with 21 bases between. DNA for the CDR3: TGTGCCAGCAGCCCATTGGCAGCTTCCTACATCTACGAGCAGTACTTC. It encodes CASSPLAASYIYEQYF.

The gene calls are TRBV7-2 and TRBJ2-5, with D possibly TRBD2 on 6 matching bases. The DNA end is more similar to TRBJ2-7, so the J call may be wrong. This CDR3 spans 14 amino acids. Germline V CDR1 and CDR2: SGHTA, FQGNSA. CDR3: CASSLVGREDEQYF. The CDR3 nucleotides are TGTGCCAGCAGCTTAGTCGGCAGGGAGGACGAGCAGTACTTC.

The chain is built from TRBV7-3 and TRBJ2-5, with D perhaps matching TRBD2 (5 bases). CDR1 and CDR2 from the germline V gene are SGHTA and FQGTGA. Trimming shortened V by 2 bases and J by 2 bases, and 9 bases separated the two germline ends. CDR3 length: 14 residues. CDR3 sequence: CASSLDGKQETQYF. Here the CDR3 DNA reads TGTGCCAGCAGCTTAGACGGGAAACAAGAGACCCAGTACTTC.

The chain joins TRBV7-2 to TRBJ1-6, with a weak D call TRBD1 (5 bases). Germline V gene sequence: CDR1 SGHTA, CDR2 FQGNSA. V lost 0 bases to trimming and J lost 8 bases, with 11 bases between them. The CDR3 consists of 15 residues. The CDR3, as DNA: TGTGCCAGCAGCTTAGCTGGCAGGGAGGATTCACCCCTCCACTTT. This codes for CASSLAGREDSPLHF.

The chain carries TRBV7-9 and TRBJ1-1; D perhaps matches TRBD1 (5 bases). Between the trimmed V and J ends, which lost 4 bases and 6 bases, there was a span of 15 bases. CDR1 is SEHNR and CDR2 is FQNEAQ in the germline V gene (reference sequence). This CDR3 is 14 amino acids long. DNA of the CDR3: TGTGCCAGCAGCTCAGAGGGGAGGGCAGCTGAAGCTTTCTTT. Its translation is CASSSEGRAAEAFF.

The J gene is TRBJ1-3, the V gene TRBV6-1; perhaps TRBD1 as D (5 bases). Per the germline V gene, CDR1 is MNHNS and CDR2 is SASEGT. V shed 5 bases and J shed 7 bases, with 12 bases lying between them. The CDR3 is 13 residues long. For the CDR3, the DNA is TGTGCCAGCAGTTATGTGGGGGTGAACACCATATATTTT. It codes for CASSYVGVNTIYF.

V gene TRBV28 combines with J gene TRBJ2-7; a weak D match, TRBD1 (6 bases). Germline values: CDR1 MDHEN, CDR2 SYDVKM. This CDR3 region has 14 residues. Trimming shortened V by 5 bases and J by 5 bases, and 16 bases separated the two germline ends. The CDR3 protein is CASSPPLHRDEQYF. For the CDR3, the DNA is TGTGCCAGCAGTCCCCCCCTCCACAGGGACGAGCAGTACTTC.

This chain joins TRBV29-1 and TRBJ2-6, with D possibly matching TRBD1 (6 bases). CDR3 length equals 16 residues. Germline values: CDR1 SQVTM, CDR2 ANQGSEA. The V end lost 2 bases, the J end lost 1 base, and 12 bases lay between the germline ends. CDR3 region: CSVERDTDSGANVLTF. CDR3 nucleotide sequence: TGCAGCGTTGAACGGGACACGGATTCTGGGGCCAACGTCCTGACTTTC.

This rearrangement joins TRBV7-5 to TRBJ1-6. TRBV7-5 is a documented pseudogene. CDR3 length: 16 amino acids. The CDR3 sequence: CVRSPTLPAPSSPLHF. The CDR3 DNA reads as TGTGTCAGAAGCCCTACCCTGCCAGCCCCTAGTTCACCCCTCCACTTT.

The gene calls are TRBV10-3 and TRBJ1-1, with D unclear. The germline V gene has CDR1 ENHRY and CDR2 SYGVKD. The ends were cut back, 5 bases at V and 1 base at J, with 5 bases in the middle. CDR3 length: 12 amino acids. For the CDR3, the DNA is TGTGCCATCAGTCGAGAGAACACTGAAGCTTTCTTT. Translating gives CAISRENTEAFF.

The chain joins TRBV7-5 to TRBJ2-7; the tabulated D call, TRBD2, remains unverified against the DNA. TRBV7-5 is a recognized pseudogene. This CDR3 contains 15 residues. The CDR3 is CARSLGNGSCYEQYF. The CDR3 DNA follows: TGTGCCAGAAGCTTAGGCAACGGGAGTTGCTACGAGCAGTACTTC.

This sequence joins TRBV21-1 and TRBJ2-3; TRBD2, the table's D call, was not compared with the DNA. TRBV21-1 has pseudogene status. The CDR3 totals 18 residues. The DNA for the CDR3 is TGTGCCAGCAGCAAGACTAGCGGGAGGTATGTTTTACTAGATACGCAGTATTTT. This gives the protein CASSKTSGRYVLLDTQYF.

The chain employs TRBV5-1 and TRBJ1-2, with TRBD1 matching 8 bases. CDR3 length: 14 residues. Germline V CDR1 and CDR2: SGHRS, YFSETQ. V trimming: 4 bases; J trimming: 4 bases; junction bases outside the gene matches: 6. The CDR3 DNA is TGCGCCAGCAGCGTAACAGGGGGGACCTATGGCTACACCTTC. Amino acids: CASSVTGGTYGYTF.

This chain joins TRBV5-4 and TRBJ1-2; possibly TRBD1 for D (5 bases). CDR1 and CDR2 (germline): SGHNT, YYREEE (reference sequence). Between the trimmed V and J ends, which lost 6 bases and 5 bases, there was a span of 17 bases. This CDR3 has 14 residues. The CDR3 sequence is CASTLGGAGYGYTF. CDR3 DNA: TGTGCCAGCACTTTGGGAGGGGCGGGGTATGGCTACACCTTC. The complete variable domain, with remaining parts taken from reference TRBV5-4 and TRBJ1-2, reads ETGVTQSPTHLIKTRGQQVTLRCSSQSGHNTVSWYQQALGQGPQFIFQYYREEENGRGNFPPRFSGLQFPNYSSELNVNALELDDSALYLCASTLGGAGYGYTFGSGTRLTVV.

This sequence joins TRBV10-3 and TRBJ2-3, with TRBD2 identical over 11 bases. CDR3 length equals 16 residues. V was pared by 4 bases and J by 1 base, with 4 bases of the junction left unmatched. The germline V gene encodes CDR1 ENHRY and CDR2 SYGVKD. CDR3 region: CAISASGGTRTDTQYF. The CDR3 DNA follows: TGTGCCATCAGTGCTAGCGGGGGGACACGCACAGATACGCAGTATTTT.

The rearrangement uses TRBV6-5 and TRBJ1-1, with D perhaps matching TRBD1 (5 bases). This CDR3 has 14 residues. Germline CDR1 and CDR2: MNHEY and SVGAGI. V was shortened by 10 bases and J by 2 bases, with 17 bases between the two germline ends. The CDR3 nucleotides read TGTGCCACCAAGCTGGGGCAGGTCAACACTGAAGCTTTCTTT. The encoded protein is CATKLGQVNTEAFF.

The V gene is TRBV7-2, the J gene TRBJ1-3; D gene uncertain. Germline CDR1 SGHTA, CDR2 FQGNSA. This CDR3 spans 14 amino acids. The germline V and J ends were trimmed by 10 bases and 0 bases, with 13 bases remaining between them. DNA of the CDR3: TGTGCCACCCAAATGGATTCCTCTGGAAACACCATATATTTT. It translates to CATQMDSSGNTIYF.

This clone was recorded once. The gene calls are TRBV6-6 and TRBJ1-1; possible D gene TRBD1, 5 bases. V was pared by 2 bases and J by 3 bases, with 10 bases between. The CDR3 runs 14 residues. Germline V gene lookup returns CDR1 MNHNY and CDR2 SVGAGI (reference sequence). CDR3 sequence reads: CASSYDGAYTEAFF. As DNA, the CDR3 is TGTGCCAGCAGTTACGATGGGGCGTACACTGAAGCTTTCTTT.

A single count supports this clone. The V call is TRBV5-1, the J call TRBJ2-3; D may be TRBD1 or TRBD2 (6 bases each). The CDR3 has 16 residues. Germline assignment: CDR1 SGHRS and CDR2 YFSETQ. V gave up 1 base and J gave up 1 base, with 13 bases separating them. CDR3 region: CASSLWSGGGTDTQYF. The DNA of the CDR3 is TGCGCCAGCAGCTTGTGGTCCGGGGGCGGCACAGATACGCAGTATTTT. The complete variable domain, with remaining parts taken from reference TRBV5-1 and TRBJ2-3, reads KAGVTQTPRYLIKTRGQQVTLSCSPISGHRSVSWYQQTPGQGLQFLFEYFSETQRNKGNFPGRFSGRQFSNSRSEMNVSTLELGDSALYLCASSLWSGGGTDTQYFGPGTRLTVL.